Below, 18 T cell receptor beta chains from the same sample are listed, as sequenced in a study of T-cell memory formation after mild COVID-19 (dated by TCRdb to about 2021). Library method: 5' RACE. Sequencing was performed on an Illumina NovaSeq 6000. The raw public reads went through TCRdb reprocessing: fastp at Q25, MiXCR clone calling, in-frame beta chains kept. Rows with a matching CDR3 protein are joined into one entry that keeps the most common DNA and genes. The sample data list about 140,000 distinct CDR3 sequences, and 13% to 15% of these were observed just once. The biggest ten clones account for around 28% of the sample. The sequenced sample was PBMCs or a T cell subset sorted from them (not recorded which). These receptors were collected from an adult woman who had mild COVID-19 (a few samples of this study predate the infection). The sample titles of this study are shuffled in the database, so cell type and time point are left out; the donor was told from shared clones.

The sample holds many counts of this clonotype. The CDR3 coding sequence is TGTGCCAGCAGCGAGAGCTCTGGGGCCAACGTCCTGACTTTC. This codes for CASSESSGANVLTF. This chain joins TRBV6-2 or TRBV6-3 and TRBJ2-6; D not certain. V was pared by 6 bases and J by 0 bases, with 6 bases between. CDR3 length equals 14 residues. Germline lookup yields CDR1 MNHEY and CDR2 SVGEGT.

This clonotype was seen more than once but under ten times. The chain joins TRBV6-5 to TRBJ2-1; 7 bases match TRBD1. Germline V gene lookup returns CDR1 MNHEY and CDR2 SVGAGI. The CDR3 extends over 17 amino acids. Trimming took 1 base from V and 0 from J; bases not matched to a gene: 6. CDR3: CASSYFSTGSSYNEQFF. The CDR3 coding sequence is TGTGCCAGCAGTTACTTTTCGACAGGGAGCTCCTACAATGAGCAGTTCTTC.

This clonotype appeared a few times. The chain uses TRBV13 and TRBJ1-2, with 9 bases that match TRBD1. The germline CDR1 and CDR2 sequences are PRHDT and FYEKMQ (reference sequence). The J segment lost 0 bases and the V segment lost 5 bases, leaving 4 bases of the junction unmatched. The CDR3 totals 15 residues. The CDR3 DNA reads as TGTGCCAGCAGCAAGGGGACAGGGTCTAACTATGGCTACACCTTC. It is translated as CASSKGTGSNYGYTF.

The chain couples TRBV29-1 to TRBJ1-2, with D tentatively TRBD1 (5 bases). Germline V gene data show CDR1 as SQVTM and CDR2 as ANQGSEA. Between the trimmed V and J ends, which lost 7 bases and 2 bases, there was a span of 14 bases. The length of the CDR3 is 13 residues. CDR3 protein: CSARGGDNYGYTF. CDR3 nucleotides: TGCAGCGCCCGGGGAGGGGACAACTATGGCTACACCTTC.

This clonotype was recorded many times. The chain employs TRBV6-2 or TRBV6-3 and TRBJ2-1; 10 nucleotides match TRBD2. The J segment lost 5 bases and the V segment lost 6 bases, leaving 10 bases of the junction unmatched. CDR1 MNHEY and CDR2 SVGEGT come from the germline V gene. The CDR3 length is 16 residues. DNA for the CDR3: TGTGCCAGCAGGAGCCGAGGACTAGCGGAGAACAATGAGCAGTTCTTC. It specifies CASRSRGLAENNEQFF.

The rearrangement joins TRBV7-3 to TRBJ2-5; 10 bases map to TRBD2. V shed 2 bases and J 1 base; nucleotides not matched to a gene: 4. The CDR3 contains 16 residues. Germline V gene data show CDR1 as SGHTA and CDR2 as FQGTGA. The CDR3 region is CASSLQRGGPQETQYF. The CDR3 nucleotides are TGTGCCAGCAGCTTACAGCGGGGGGGCCCCCAAGAGACCCAGTACTTC.

This clonotype was seen more than once but under ten times. This rearrangement joins TRBV7-8 to TRBJ2-7; D not resolved. Per germline, CDR1 SGHVS and CDR2 FQNEAQ. CDR3 length: 13 amino acids. The V and J ends lost 4 bases and 3 bases respectively, with 10 bases between them. The CDR3 here is CASSSARSYEQYF. As DNA, the CDR3 is TGTGCCAGCAGCTCGGCCAGAAGCTACGAGCAGTACTTC.

Only a few counts were recorded for this clonotype. The rearrangement joins TRBV6-2 or TRBV6-3 to TRBJ2-1, with TRBD2 identical over 12 bases. The ends lost 5 bases at V and 9 bases at J; junction bases unmatched: 5. CDR1 and CDR2 from the germline V gene are MNHEY and SVGEGT. The CDR3 runs 14 residues. The CDR3 is CASSPSGRAFEQFF. The CDR3 DNA sequence: TGTGCCAGCAGTCCTAGCGGGAGGGCCTTTGAGCAGTTCTTC.

In this sample, this clonotype turned up a few times. The V call is TRBV7-2, the J call TRBJ2-3; a possible D gene is TRBD2 (5 bases). Germline CDR1 SGHTA, CDR2 FQGNSA. The CDR3 extends over 12 amino acids. The germline V and J ends were trimmed by 3 bases and 11 bases, with 12 bases remaining between them. As DNA, the CDR3 is TGTGCCAGCAGCTTTCGGGCTGGAGGGCAGTATTTT. Translated, it gives CASSFRAGGQYF.

A few counts support this clonotype. This chain uses TRBV3-1 with TRBJ2-5; D gene ambiguous. Germline CDR1 LGHDT, CDR2 YNNKEL (reference sequence). Trimming left V 0 bases short and J 0 bases short, with 8 bases between. This CDR3 contains 15 residues. CDR3 coding DNA: TGTGCCAGCAGCCAAGATGGGCAAAACCAAGAGACCCAGTACTTC. Protein: CASSQDGQNQETQYF.

This clonotype was counted once. The chain recombines TRBV7-7 with TRBJ2-2; D unclear. Per germline, CDR1 SSHAT and CDR2 FNYEAQ (reference sequence). The CDR3 is made up of 12 amino acids. CDR3 amino acids: CAYSGPTGELFF. The CDR3 DNA sequence: TGTGCTTACAGTGGGCCCACCGGGGAGCTGTTTTTT. Filled out from reference TRBV7-7 and TRBJ2-2, the complete variable domain reads GAGVSQSPRYKVTKRGQDVTLRCDPISSHATLYWYQQALGQGPEFLTYFNYEAQPDKSGLPSDRFSAERPEGSISTLTIQRTEQRDSAMYRCAYSGPTGELFFGEGSRLTVL.

The chain is built from TRBV7-9 and TRBJ2-6; no clear D gene. Trimming took 1 base from V and 6 from J, leaving 10 bases between them. In germline, CDR1 is SEHNR, CDR2 FQNEAQ (reference sequence). This CDR3 comprises 15 residues. CDR3 in amino acids: CASSLGPREANVLTF. CDR3 DNA sequence: TGTGCCAGCAGCTTAGGTCCCCGCGAGGCCAACGTCCTGACTTTC.

The chain uses TRBV18 and TRBJ2-3; D gene unclear. Trimming removed 2 bases at V and 4 bases at J, with 13 bases between. The CDR3 length is 15 residues. Germline V CDR1 and CDR2: KGHSH, LQKENI. The CDR3 DNA reads as TGTGCCAGCTCACCAATCCGGACGACCCCAGATACGCAGTATTTT. Its translation: CASSPIRTTPDTQYF.

The V and J genes are TRBV7-9 and TRBJ2-7, with D possibly matching TRBD1 (5 bases). CDR1 is SEHNR, CDR2 FQNEAQ, per germline (reference sequence). The CDR3 is 14 residues long. The V end lost 7 bases, the J end lost 5 bases, and 18 bases lay between the germline ends. CDR3 nucleotides: TGTGCCAGCACCCAGGACACTCAGGTCCACGAGCAGTACTTC. Translated: CASTQDTQVHEQYF. Combining the CDR3 with reference TRBV7-9 and TRBJ2-7 gives the whole variable domain DTGVSQNPRHKITKRGQNVTFRCDPISEHNRLYWYRQTLGQGPEFLTYFQNEAQLEKSRLLSDRFSAERPKGSFSTLEIQRTEQGDSAMYLCASTQDTQVHEQYFGPGTRLTVT.

There are many counts of this clonotype. The chain joins TRBV12-3 or TRBV12-4 to TRBJ2-7; a possible D gene is TRBD1 (6 bases). V was trimmed by 5 bases and J by 3 bases, leaving 23 bases between them. The length of the CDR3 is 17 residues. CDR3 sequence: CASSPDSGTGSVYEQYF. CDR3 sequence (DNA): TGTGCCAGCAGTCCCGATTCGGGTACAGGGTCCGTCTACGAGCAGTACTTC.

The sample holds a few counts of this clonotype. The chain carries TRBV21-1 and TRBJ1-5; the D call in the table, TRBD1, was not verified against the DNA. TRBV21-1 is a recognized pseudogene. The CDR3 length is 17 residues. The DNA of the CDR3 is TGTGCCAGCAGCATTATATCGGGGGCGCAGGGCAATCAGCCCCAGCATTTT. It specifies CASSIISGAQGNQPQHF.

The gene calls are TRBV20-1 and TRBJ2-1; D uncertain. This CDR3 spans 13 amino acids. The V gene's germline CDR1 is DFQATT and CDR2 SNEGSKA (reference sequence). Trimming removed 6 bases from V and 3 bases from J, with 12 bases in between. The CDR3 DNA reads TGCAGTGCAGCTCGTCTAAACTACAATGAGCAGTTCTTC. Translation gives CSAARLNYNEQFF.

The J gene is TRBJ2-7, the V gene TRBV7-2; 10 bases are a match to TRBD1. J gave up 0 bases and V 5 bases, and 7 bases lay outside the gene matches. The germline gives CDR1 SGHTA, CDR2 FQGNSA. This CDR3 is built from 16 residues. The chain's CDR3 is CASSPRGTGASYEQYF. The DNA of the CDR3 is TGTGCCAGCAGCCCTAGGGGGACAGGGGCCTCCTACGAGCAGTACTTC.